Below are 30 T cell receptor beta chains sequenced from a single sample in a study of blood T cell repertoires in COVID-19. The data were produced by immunoSEQ multiplex PCR, yet TCRdb's version contains in-frame clones alone and is incomplete. The sample consists of about 190,000 clones, 65% to 80% of them appearing once. Sample: peripheral blood. These receptors came from a woman between 50 and 59 years old with acute or convalescent COVID-19.

The CDR3 coding sequence is TGTGCCAGCATGTGCCAGGGGGCTTATTTTTGCTACGAGCAGTACTTC. Amino acid sequence: CASMCQGAYFCYEQYF. This chain links TRBV2 with TRBJ2-7, with 8 bases that match TRBD1. Per the germline V gene, CDR1 is SNHLY and CDR2 is FYNNEI. J lost 3 bases, V lost 7 bases, and 14 bases had no gene match. CDR3 length equals 16 residues.

This clone was recorded at least ten times. The chain joins TRBV5-4 to TRBJ1-1; 9 bases map to TRBD1. Germline CDR1 SGHNT, CDR2 YYREEE (reference sequence). The trim removed 6 bases at V and 1 base at J, leaving 1 base unmatched. CDR3 length: 13 amino acids. The CDR3 DNA is TGTGCCAGCAACAGGGGGCAGAACACTGAAGCTTTCTTT. Its protein product is CASNRGQNTEAFF.

The rearrangement uses TRBV14 and TRBJ1-4; D possibly corresponds to TRBD1 (5 bases). V shed 4 bases and J shed 7 bases, with 10 bases lying between them. The CDR3 is 13 residues long. CDR1 and CDR2 (germline): SGHDN, FVKESK. CDR3: CASSRRVGEKLFF. The CDR3 DNA follows: TGTGCCAGCAGCCGCAGGGTGGGTGAAAAACTGTTTTTT.

The gene calls are TRBV30 and TRBJ1-2; tentatively, D is TRBD1 (5 bases). CDR3 size: 12 residues. Germline CDR1 GTSNPN, CDR2 SVGIG (reference sequence). V lost 5 bases to trimming and J lost 2 bases, with 9 bases between them. The CDR3 region is CAWSEGNYGYTF. The CDR3 nucleotides read TGTGCCTGGTCGGAGGGGAACTATGGCTACACCTTC.

A few counts support this clone. This chain uses TRBV5-1 with TRBJ2-3, with D maybe TRBD2 (6 bases). The CDR3 contains 16 residues. Germline V gene data show CDR1 as SGHRS and CDR2 as YFSETQ. V lost 4 bases, J lost 1 base, and 16 bases lay in between. The CDR3 sequence is CASSGGGAGGTDTQYF. The DNA for the CDR3 is TGCGCCAGCAGCGGCGGCGGGGCCGGTGGCACAGATACGCAGTATTTT.

The genes are TRBV5-1 and TRBJ2-4; 9 nucleotides line up with TRBD1. J lost 8 bases, V lost 4 bases, and 13 bases had no gene match. CDR3 length: 16 amino acids. Germline V gene data show CDR1 as SGHRS and CDR2 as YFSETQ. The CDR3 region is CASSRGTGTGQDIQYF. In DNA, the CDR3 is TGCGCCAGCAGCAGAGGAACCGGGACAGGGCAAGACATTCAGTACTTC.

This clone has just one count. This chain uses TRBV5-4 with TRBJ2-2, with TRBD2 matching 15 bases. In germline, CDR1 is SGHNT, CDR2 YYREEE (reference sequence). The CDR3 runs 18 residues. V shed 4 bases and J 7 bases; nucleotides not matched to a gene: 11. Written as DNA, the CDR3 is TGTGCCAGCAGCGGGAGGACTAGCGGGAGGGGCAGTATCGGGGAGCTGTTTTTT. Protein: CASSGRTSGRGSIGELFF.

The V gene is TRBV7-2, the J gene TRBJ1-4, with D possibly TRBD1 on 5 matching bases. The CDR3 extends over 14 amino acids. The V gene's germline CDR1 is SGHTA and CDR2 FQGNSA. The V gene lost 0 bases and the J gene lost 6 bases, with 8 bases spanning the gap. CDR3 sequence reads: CASSLAGADEKLFF. The CDR3 nucleotides are TGTGCCAGCAGCTTAGCAGGGGCGGATGAAAAACTGTTTTTT.

This chain joins TRBV27 and TRBJ1-4; possible D gene TRBD1, 5 bases. Germline CDR1 and CDR2: MNHEY and SMNVEV (reference sequence). Trimming took off 0 bases at V and 8 bases at J, with 10 bases between the two ends. This CDR3 contains 14 residues. CDR3 coding DNA: TGTGCCAGCAGTTTATCAGCGGGGGGGGAAAAACTGTTTTTT. It specifies CASSLSAGGEKLFF.

This clone occurred once. The chain employs TRBV27 and TRBJ2-5; TRBD2 matches at 7 bases. CDR3 length: 17 residues. Trimming removed 6 bases from V and 5 bases from J; junction bases left unmatched: 18. In germline, CDR1 is MNHEY, CDR2 SMNVEV (reference sequence). The CDR3 protein is CASSPGRVREWEETQYF. The CDR3 bases are TGTGCCAGCAGCCCGGGGAGGGTGCGGGAATGGGAGGAGACCCAGTACTTC.

The chain employs TRBV19 and TRBJ1-5; D uncertain. This CDR3 has 14 amino acids. The V gene's germline CDR1 is LNHDA and CDR2 SQIVND (reference sequence). V lost 6 bases and J 4 bases, leaving 13 bases between the germline ends. The CDR3 DNA reads TGTGCCAGTAGAGTTAACTCGGGGAATCAGCCCCAGCATTTT. It translates to CASRVNSGNQPQHF.

This sequence joins TRBV6-5 and TRBJ1-1; TRBD1 aligns across 8 bases. The CDR3 has 15 residues. CDR1 is MNHEY, CDR2 SVGAGI, per germline. The V and J ends lost 6 bases and 0 bases, in that order; junction bases with no gene match: 6. The CDR3 spells CASSQDRAMNTEAFF. In DNA form, the CDR3 reads TGTGCCAGCAGCCAGGACAGGGCCATGAACACTGAAGCTTTCTTT.

The chain carries TRBV2 and TRBJ2-5, with 8 bases identical to TRBD1. This CDR3 contains 14 residues. Germline-derived CDR1 and CDR2 are SNHLY and FYNNEI. With 8 bases clipped from V and 5 bases from J, the junction kept 10 bases outside the gene matches. The CDR3 DNA reads as TGTGCCAGCGTCCGAGCAGGGGGCAGGGAGACCCAGTACTTC. Translating it yields CASVRAGGRETQYF.

This chain's CDR3 is CASSLYGGTTDTQYF. The CDR3, as DNA: TGTGCCAGCAGCTTATATGGCGGGACCACAGATACGCAGTATTTT. The V gene is TRBV7-2, the J gene TRBJ2-3; tentatively, D is TRBD2 (6 bases). Germline V CDR1 and CDR2: SGHTA, FQGNSA. This CDR3 has 15 amino acids. Trimming stripped 2 bases from V and 2 bases from J, with 11 bases between.

The chain couples TRBV7-9 to TRBJ2-1, with D possibly TRBD1 on 5 matching bases. CDR3 size: 14 residues. The germline V gene has CDR1 SEHNR and CDR2 FQNEAQ (reference sequence). V dropped 5 bases and J dropped 2 bases, with 10 bases sitting between them. This CDR3 reads CASSGAIAYNEQFF. The CDR3 DNA is TGTGCCAGCAGCGGGGCAATAGCCTACAATGAGCAGTTCTTC.

The V call is TRBV13, the J call TRBJ2-3, with 9 positions matching TRBD2. The CDR3 is 14 amino acids. The J segment lost 4 bases and the V segment lost 4 bases, leaving 3 bases of the junction unmatched. Germline values: CDR1 PRHDT, CDR2 FYEKMQ (reference sequence). The CDR3 loop reads CASSSSGEADTQYF. The CDR3 nucleotides read TGTGCCAGCAGCTCTAGCGGGGAAGCAGATACGCAGTATTTT.

V usage is TRBV9 and J usage is TRBJ2-3; 14 nucleotides line up with TRBD2. This CDR3 has 16 residues. The V gene's germline CDR1 is SGDLS and CDR2 YYNGEE. The trim removed 3 bases at V and 6 bases at J, leaving 6 bases unmatched. This chain's CDR3 is CASSAWTSGGLDTQYF. CDR3 in DNA: TGTGCCAGCAGCGCCTGGACTAGCGGGGGGCTGGATACGCAGTATTTT.

CDR3 protein: CASSSEGSTSGYTF. In DNA, the CDR3 is TGTGCCAGCAGCTCCGAAGGGAGTACAAGCGGCTACACCTTC. The genes are TRBV14 and TRBJ1-2, with no clear D. The CDR3 length is 14 residues. V was shortened by 5 bases and J by 8 bases, with 18 bases between the two germline ends. The germline V gene has CDR1 SGHDN and CDR2 FVKESK.

V gene TRBV9 combines with J gene TRBJ2-1, with TRBD2 matching over 9 bases. The CDR3 sequence is 16 residues long. The V segment lost 4 bases and the J segment 5 bases; nucleotides outside the gene matches: 10. The germline gives CDR1 SGDLS, CDR2 YYNGEE. CDR3 in DNA: TGTGCCAGCAGCCCCTTCCGACTAGCGGCTGACAATGAGCAGTTCTTC. This translates into CASSPFRLAADNEQFF.

The rearrangement links TRBV19 to TRBJ2-2; 11 nucleotides line up with TRBD2. The germline V gene has CDR1 LNHDA and CDR2 SQIVND (reference sequence). Trimming at V came to 8 bases and at J to 6 bases, leaving 8 bases not matched to a gene. The CDR3 loop spans 15 amino acids. The DNA of the CDR3 is TGTGCCAGTCATACTAGCGGGGGAGTACCCGGGGAGCTGTTTTTT. It encodes CASHTSGGVPGELFF.

The chain uses TRBV5-1 and TRBJ1-4, with 10 positions matching TRBD1. Germline loops: CDR1 SGHRS, CDR2 YFSETQ. V trimming: 3 bases; J trimming: 7 bases; junction bases outside the gene matches: 15. The CDR3 spans 18 residues. The CDR3 spells CASSWGASPDRGREKLFF. CDR3 in DNA: TGCGCCAGCAGCTGGGGGGCTAGCCCAGACAGGGGGCGTGAAAAACTGTTTTTT.

The chain carries TRBV11-3 and TRBJ2-6; D gene uncertain. The V end lost 3 bases, the J end lost 0 bases, and 3 bases lay between the germline ends. The CDR3 contains 14 residues. Germline loops: CDR1 SGHNT, CDR2 YENEEA. The CDR3 spells CASSLSSGANVLTF. The CDR3 DNA sequence: TGTGCCAGCAGCTTGAGCTCTGGGGCCAACGTCCTGACTTTC.

This chain links TRBV13 with TRBJ2-7, with TRBD1 matching 8 bases. Germline trimming cut 4 bases from V and 3 bases from J; bases unmatched to any gene: 8. The CDR3 sequence is 15 residues long. Per the germline V gene, CDR1 is PRHDT and CDR2 is FYEKMQ (reference sequence). CDR3 sequence (DNA): TGTGCCAGCAGCTCCAGGACAGGGATAAGCTACGAGCAGTACTTC. Protein product: CASSSRTGISYEQYF.

The CDR3 sequence is CASATTGNTEAFF. CDR3 bases: TGTGCCAGTGCAACAACAGGGAACACTGAAGCTTTCTTT. The V gene is TRBV19, the J gene TRBJ1-1, with a tentative D call TRBD1 (5 bases). This CDR3 is 13 amino acids long. From germline, CDR1 is LNHDA and CDR2 SQIVND (reference sequence). The V and J ends lost 8 bases and 1 base respectively, with 11 bases between them.

The J gene is TRBJ2-1, the V gene TRBV19, with a weak D call TRBD1 (5 bases). The CDR3 loop spans 14 amino acids. The V end was cut by 4 bases, the J end by 5 bases, with 12 bases between. Germline CDR1 LNHDA, CDR2 SQIVND (reference sequence). The CDR3 sequence: CASSTLSGNNEQFF. CDR3 nucleotide sequence: TGTGCCAGTAGTACCCTTTCAGGGAACAATGAGCAGTTCTTC.

This clone turned up a few times. This rearrangement joins TRBV5-6 to TRBJ2-1; no firm D call. The CDR3 spans 11 residues. Germline-derived CDR1 and CDR2 are SGHDT and YYEEEE. V lost 5 bases to trimming and J lost 8 bases, with 8 bases between them. The CDR3, as DNA: TGTGCCAGCAGTCGGTCGGATGAGCAGTTCTTC. Protein sequence: CASSRSDEQFF.

The chain joins TRBV10-1 to TRBJ1-1; tentatively, D is TRBD1 (6 bases). The CDR3 has 13 residues. Germline V gives CDR1 WNHNN, CDR2 SYGVQD (reference sequence). V was trimmed by 2 bases and J by 4 bases, leaving 8 bases between them. CDR3 DNA: TGCGCCAGCAGTGAGCAGGGGACCACTGAAGCTTTCTTT. Translation gives CASSEQGTTEAFF.

The gene calls are TRBV6-5 and TRBJ2-3, with D tentatively TRBD1 (5 bases). With 3 bases removed from V and 4 bases from J, the gap between germline ends came to 11 bases. The germline gives CDR1 MNHEY, CDR2 SVGAGI. The CDR3 length is 14 residues. CDR3 nucleotides: TGTGCCAGCAGTTATGATCCAGGGCCAGATACGCAGTATTTT. It encodes CASSYDPGPDTQYF.

This rearrangement joins TRBV29-1 to TRBJ2-7; TRBD1 might be the D (6 bases). CDR1 and CDR2 (germline): SQVTM, ANQGSEA. Between the trimmed V and J ends, which lost 6 bases and 3 bases, there was a span of 9 bases. CDR3 length: 11 residues. The CDR3 loop reads CSVEDSYEQYF. The CDR3 DNA reads as TGCAGCGTAGAGGACAGCTACGAGCAGTACTTC.

The chain has TRBV5-4 and TRBJ2-1; D is possibly TRBD1 (6 bases). V shed 4 bases and J shed 8 bases, with 13 bases lying between them. The CDR3 has 13 residues. The germline gives CDR1 SGHNT, CDR2 YYREEE (reference sequence). Here the CDR3 DNA reads TGTGCCAGCAGCCCGGACAGAGGGGATGAGCAGTTCTTC. Protein product: CASSPDRGDEQFF.